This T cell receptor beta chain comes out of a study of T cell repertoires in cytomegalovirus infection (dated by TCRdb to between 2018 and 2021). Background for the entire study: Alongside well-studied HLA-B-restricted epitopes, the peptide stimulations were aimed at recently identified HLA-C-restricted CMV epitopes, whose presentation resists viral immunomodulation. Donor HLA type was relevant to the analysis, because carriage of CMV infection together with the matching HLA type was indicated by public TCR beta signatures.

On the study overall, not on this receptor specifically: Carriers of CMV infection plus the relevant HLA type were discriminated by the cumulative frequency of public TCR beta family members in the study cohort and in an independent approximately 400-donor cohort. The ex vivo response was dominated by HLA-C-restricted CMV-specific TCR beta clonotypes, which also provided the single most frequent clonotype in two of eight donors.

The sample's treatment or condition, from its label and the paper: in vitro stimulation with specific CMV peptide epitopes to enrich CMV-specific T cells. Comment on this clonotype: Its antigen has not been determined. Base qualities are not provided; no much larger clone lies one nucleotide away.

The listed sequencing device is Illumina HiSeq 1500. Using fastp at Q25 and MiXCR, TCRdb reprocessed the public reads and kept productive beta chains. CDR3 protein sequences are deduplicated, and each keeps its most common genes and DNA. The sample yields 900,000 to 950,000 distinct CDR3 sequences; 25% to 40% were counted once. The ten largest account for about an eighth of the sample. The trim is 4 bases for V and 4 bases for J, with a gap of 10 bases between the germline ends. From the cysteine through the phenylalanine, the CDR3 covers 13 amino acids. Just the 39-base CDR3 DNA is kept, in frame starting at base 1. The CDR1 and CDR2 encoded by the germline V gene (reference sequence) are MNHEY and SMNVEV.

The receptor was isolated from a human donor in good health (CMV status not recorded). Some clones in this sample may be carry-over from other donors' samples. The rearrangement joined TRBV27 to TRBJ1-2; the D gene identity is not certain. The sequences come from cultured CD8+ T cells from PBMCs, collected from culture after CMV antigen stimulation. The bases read TGTGCCAGCAGTTCAGGCCCTAGCTATGGCTACACCTTC. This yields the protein CASSSGPSYGYTF.